Listed below are T cell receptor beta chains from one sample, sequenced in a study of CXCR3-negative and CXCR3-positive naive CD8 T cells. TCRdb re-called the 5' RACE reads and shows each CDR3 protein once, DNA omitted. In total, the table holds roughly 100,000 distinct CDR3 sequences. Sequencing was carried out using naive CXCR3+ CD8+ T cells from blood. The receptors were gathered from a human donor in good health. Some clones in this sample may be carry-over from other donors' samples. Each CDR3 is given with its conserved first and last residue.

CDR3aa	v_gene	j_gene
CASSLSITDTQYF	TRBV28	TRBJ2-3
CASSWEMGTGAFF	TRBV7-6	TRBJ1-1
CASSRGPREQYF	TRBV7-9	TRBJ2-7
CASRDLARADTQYF	TRBV6-5	TRBJ2-3
CSVEDEGEVETQYF	TRBV29-1	TRBJ2-5
CSVSLRDTTDTQYF	TRBV29-1	TRBJ2-3
CASSLEGQGGSYNSPLHF	TRBV5-5	TRBJ1-6
CASSYSTTSGSPYEQYF	TRBV6-2/TRBV6-3	TRBJ2-7
CASSPGPGTYNSPLHF	TRBV12-3/TRBV12-4	TRBJ1-6
CASGTSVATGELFF	TRBV5-1	TRBJ2-2
CASTLWLWDREVHEQYF	TRBV7-9	TRBJ2-7
CASSGGQLYTF	TRBV13	TRBJ1-2
CAISFQVSGSPLHF	TRBV14	TRBJ1-6
CASSLSRDRGRNEQFF	TRBV9	TRBJ2-1
CASSPTTGEETQYF	TRBV7-9	TRBJ2-5
CSVELATDRILQETQYF	TRBV29-1	TRBJ2-5
CASRRTSGWDEQFF	TRBV12-3/TRBV12-4	TRBJ2-1
CASSLDGSHNEQFF	TRBV7-2	TRBJ2-1
CSALDGDTGELFF	TRBV20-1	TRBJ2-2
CASSLEGPETQYF	TRBV7-9	TRBJ2-5
CASSMGHTDTQYF	TRBV9	TRBJ2-3
CASSTDDEQYF	TRBV12-3/TRBV12-4	TRBJ2-7
CASSPWGADTQYF	TRBV7-3	TRBJ2-3
CATSRVSMSEQFF	TRBV15	TRBJ2-1
CASSDRTSGQNEQFF	TRBV11-2	TRBJ2-1
CASSYGTGGTGELFF	TRBV7-9	TRBJ2-2
CASRVEQSSYNEQFF	TRBV28	TRBJ2-1
CSARDYSQETQYF	TRBV20-1	TRBJ2-5
CASEQYTYGYTF	TRBV6-6	TRBJ1-2
CASSQGTGGGHGYTF	TRBV4-3	TRBJ1-2
CASSQDRGQTYNEQFF	TRBV4-3	TRBJ2-1
CSVEERTSNYEQYF	TRBV29-1	TRBJ2-7
CASSPGGAYEQYF	TRBV5-1	TRBJ2-7
CASSELAGVLASYEQYF	TRBV7-9	TRBJ2-7
CASSLVTPDRGRDTQYF	TRBV5-1	TRBJ2-3
CASSQDHGRVNYGYTF	TRBV3-1	TRBJ1-2
CASGRGLGPQHF	TRBV27	TRBJ1-5
CASSLRQGYEQYF	TRBV27	TRBJ2-7
CASSPQDRPYNEQFF	TRBV3-1	TRBJ2-1
CSVEGQQETQYF	TRBV29-1	TRBJ2-5